These T cell receptor beta chains were read from a single sample in a study of blood T cells in healthy people across ages. Each CDR3 protein gets one entry after TCRdb re-called the 5' RACE reads with MiXCR. The data show about 680,000 distinct CDR3 sequences, approximately 50% seen once. Sequenced material: blood. These receptor sequences come from a woman aged 60-75 years in good health. Both conserved end residues are part of each CDR3. Fields, in order: J gene, clone size, V gene, D gene, CDR3 protein, CDR3 DNA. D genes are given only for firm matches. Expanded clones are given a class, and other clones once, few, many or no size at all.

TRBJ1-4 | - | TRBV20-1 | - | CSALAGTNEKLFF | TGCAGTGCCCTGGCGGGGACTAATGAAAAACTGTTTTTT
TRBJ1-5 | - | TRBV20-1 | - | CSAKADSNQPQHF | TGCAGTGCTAAGGCAGATAGCAATCAGCCCCAGCATTTT
TRBJ2-1 | many | TRBV6-5 | - | CASSYVLGNEQFF | TGTGCCAGCAGTTACGTCCTTGGCAATGAGCAGTTCTTC
TRBJ2-1 | - | TRBV10-3 | TRBD2 | CAIRPQAGVSYNEQFF | TGTGCCATCAGACCACAAGCGGGAGTGTCCTACAATGAGCAGTTCTTC
TRBJ2-3 | - | TRBV15 | - | CATSGEDGRSTDTQYF | TGTGCCACCAGCGGAGAAGACGGCAGGTCAACAGATACGCAGTATTTT
TRBJ1-2 | - | TRBV2 | - | CASSGAQAYGYGGYTF | TGTGCCAGCAGTGGCGCGCAGGCCTATGGCTATGGGGGCTACACCTTC
TRBJ2-7 | - | TRBV5-6 | TRBD2 | CASSYNYLAGAQYF | TGTGCCAGCAGCTATAACTACCTAGCGGGAGCGCAGTACTTC
TRBJ2-6 | - | TRBV5-1 | TRBD1 | CASSLEGAGSPGANVLTF | TGCGCCAGCAGCTTGGAGGGGGCAGGGAGCCCTGGGGCCAACGTCCTGACTTTC
TRBJ2-7 | few | TRBV20-1 | TRBD2 | CSAFDGLAPSYEQYF | TGCAGTGCTTTTGACGGACTAGCGCCTTCCTACGAGCAGTACTTC
TRBJ2-5 | - | TRBV30 | TRBD1 | CASPGQGGETQYF | TGTGCCTCCCCGGGACAGGGAGGGGAGACCCAGTACTTC
TRBJ2-2 | - | TRBV7-2 | - | CASSAKLGTNTGELFF | TGTGCCAGCAGCGCAAAACTAGGAACGAACACCGGGGAGCTGTTTTTT
TRBJ2-5 | - | TRBV10-3 | - | CAIRGDPTLGETQYF | TGTGCCATCAGGGGGGACCCTACTTTAGGAGAGACCCAGTACTTC
TRBJ1-2 | - | TRBV29-1 | - | CSVGSDYGYTF | TGCAGCGTTGGGTCAGACTATGGCTACACCTTC
TRBJ1-2 | - | TRBV28 | - | CASSTPLQSGYTF | TGTGCCAGCAGTACACCCCTGCAGTCCGGCTACACCTTC
TRBJ2-1 | many | TRBV6-2/TRBV6-3 | - | CASSLTTYNEQFF | TGTGCCAGCAGTCTGACTACATACAATGAGCAGTTCTTC
TRBJ2-7 | - | TRBV6-5 | - | CASSYSRGAYEQYF | TGTGCCAGCAGTTACTCTAGAGGGGCCTACGAGCAGTACTTC
TRBJ2-1 | - | TRBV20-1 | TRBD2 | CSAREHWTSGQEQFF | TGCAGTGCTAGAGAACACTGGACTAGCGGTCAGGAGCAGTTCTTC
TRBJ2-7 | few | TRBV20-1 | TRBD2 | CSALLAGTYEQYF | TGCAGTGCTCTGCTAGCGGGTACCTACGAGCAGTACTTC
TRBJ1-3 | few | TRBV12-3/TRBV12-4 | - | CASGVWSSGNTIYF | TGTGCCAGTGGAGTCTGGAGCTCTGGAAACACCATATATTTT
TRBJ1-1 | - | TRBV20-1 | - | CSARDLRRNTEAFF | TGCAGTGCTAGAGATCTTCGCAGGAACACTGAAGCTTTCTTT
TRBJ1-1 | - | TRBV11-1 | - | CASSLLPGGNTEAFF | TGTGCCAGCAGCTTACTGCCGGGGGGGAACACTGAAGCTTTCTTT
TRBJ2-5 | - | TRBV29-1 | - | CSVDRSARSGETQYF | TGCAGCGTAGATAGGTCCGCCCGGTCCGGGGAGACCCAGTACTTC
TRBJ2-5 | many | TRBV28 | - | CASNPGGIQETQYF | TGTGCCAGCAATCCTGGGGGGATCCAAGAGACCCAGTACTTC
TRBJ1-1 | - | TRBV21-1 | - | CASTPSDRNTEAFF | TGTGCCAGCACTCCATCGGACAGGAACACTGAAGCTTTCTTT
TRBJ2-5 | - | TRBV6-6 | TRBD2 | CASSYVAGEGETQYF | TGTGCCAGCAGTTACGTGGCGGGAGAGGGAGAGACCCAGTACTTC
TRBJ2-3 | few | TRBV15 | TRBD2 | CATSRGQTGPGLAGTDTQYF | TGTGCCACCAGCAGAGGTCAAACCGGACCGGGACTAGCGGGTACGGATACGCAGTATTTT
TRBJ1-5 | - | TRBV12-3/TRBV12-4 | - | CASTLGGTGQPQHF | TGTGCCAGCACCTTGGGGGGGACGGGTCAGCCCCAGCATTTT
TRBJ2-5 | - | TRBV20-1 | TRBD1 | CSAPGQPPVETQYF | TGCAGTGCCCCGGGACAGCCCCCGGTGGAGACCCAGTACTTC
TRBJ2-3 | - | TRBV13 | - | CASGSHNPGDTSTDTQYF | TGTGCCAGCGGCTCGCACAACCCAGGGGATACTAGCACAGATACGCAGTATTTT
TRBJ2-7 | few | TRBV21-1 | - | CASSGQTQSYEQYF | TGTGCCAGCAGTGGACAGACTCAATCGTACGAGCAGTACTTC
TRBJ2-1 | - | TRBV6-5 | - | CASRQGGDEQFF | TGTGCCAGCAGGCAGGGGGGCGATGAGCAGTTCTTC
TRBJ2-7 | few | TRBV7-2 | TRBD2 | CASSITSANYEQYF | TGTGCCAGCAGCATTACTAGCGCGAACTACGAGCAGTACTTC
TRBJ2-2 | once | TRBV28 | - | CASSTEGNTGELFF | TGTGCCAGCAGTACCGAGGGGAACACCGGGGAGCTGTTTTTT
TRBJ2-7 | - | TRBV20-1 | - | CSAEVRFALRDEQYF | TGCAGTGCTGAGGTACGGTTTGCCCTCAGGGACGAGCAGTACTTC
TRBJ2-1 | - | TRBV29-1 | TRBD2 | CSVGGASGGDEQFF | TGCAGCGTTGGTGGGGCTAGCGGGGGGGACGAGCAGTTCTTC
TRBJ2-6 | - | TRBV20-1 | TRBD1 | CRAMTGVVSGANVLTF | TGCAGAGCTATGACAGGGGTTGTGTCTGGGGCCAACGTCCTGACTTTC
TRBJ2-1 | - | TRBV10-3 | TRBD1 | CANAGTGNSYNEQFF | TGTGCCAACGCCGGGACAGGTAACTCCTACAATGAGCAGTTCTTC
TRBJ2-1 | - | TRBV12-3/TRBV12-4 | TRBD2 | CASSFPTGLARPSSYNEQFF | TGTGCCAGCAGTTTCCCCACCGGACTAGCCCGACCCTCTTCCTACAATGAGCAGTTCTTC
TRBJ2-7 | many | TRBV20-1 | - | CSAAGGQRPHEQYF | TGCAGTGCTGCCGGCGGGCAGCGACCCCACGAGCAGTACTTC
TRBJ2-5 | few | TRBV7-9 | TRBD1 | CASSLLEGQGHYQETQYF | TGTGCCAGCAGCTTACTGGAAGGACAGGGACATTACCAAGAGACCCAGTACTTC
TRBJ1-4 | - | TRBV5-1 | - | CASSLAAGQGEKLFF | TGCGCCAGCAGCTTGGCAGCAGGGCAAGGTGAAAAACTGTTTTTT
TRBJ2-7 | - | TRBV27 | - | CARSPGPPYKDEQYF | TGTGCCAGGTCACCGGGACCGCCATATAAGGACGAGCAGTACTTC
TRBJ1-6 | few | TRBV3-1 | - | CASSQRVGYSPLHF | TGTGCCAGCAGCCAGAGGGTTGGCTATTCACCCCTCCACTTT
TRBJ2-7 | - | TRBV29-1 | TRBD1 | CSVSRTGASSYEQYF | TGCAGCGTCTCGAGGACAGGGGCATCCTCCTACGAGCAGTACTTC
TRBJ2-1 | few | TRBV7-3 | - | CASSETGTLYNEQFF | TGTGCCAGCAGCGAAACCGGGACCCTCTACAATGAGCAGTTCTTC
TRBJ2-1 | few | TRBV20-1 | - | CSARDWGKAGGNYNEQFF | TGCAGTGCTAGAGATTGGGGAAAGGCGGGCGGGAACTACAATGAGCAGTTCTTC
TRBJ2-3 | - | TRBV6-2/TRBV6-3 | - | CASSLRDPRTDTQYF | TGTGCCAGCAGCCTCCGGGACCCGCGCACAGATACGCAGTATTTT
TRBJ2-7 | few | TRBV10-3 | - | CAISAALGGEQYF | TGTGCCATCAGCGCCGCCCTGGGCGGCGAGCAGTACTTC
TRBJ2-7 | - | TRBV20-1 | TRBD2 | CSVDHLAGGVEQYF | TGCAGTGTGGATCACTTAGCGGGAGGAGTCGAGCAGTACTTC
TRBJ1-4 | - | TRBV25-1 | - | CASSESRKLSTNEKLFF | TGTGCCAGCAGTGAATCGCGCAAATTGTCAACTAATGAAAAACTGTTTTTT
TRBJ2-7 | - | TRBV28 | - | CASSRRITYEQYF | TGTGCCAGCAGCAGAAGGATAACCTACGAGCAGTACTTC
TRBJ2-3 | - | TRBV12-3/TRBV12-4 | - | CASKAGGAPGGLGDTQYF | TGTGCCAGCAAGGCAGGGGGCGCCCCGGGGGGTCTTGGGGATACGCAGTATTTT
TRBJ2-1 | few | TRBV12-5 | - | CASGLVLGSPLFF | TGTGCTAGTGGTTTGGTACTAGGCTCCCCACTGTTCTTC
TRBJ1-6 | - | TRBV9 | - | CASSTRTGPDSPLHF | TGTGCCAGCAGCACCCGTACTGGACCGGATTCACCCCTCCACTTT
TRBJ1-2 | - | TRBV6-2/TRBV6-3 | - | CASREQGSGYGYTF | TGTGCCAGCAGGGAACAGGGATCCGGCTATGGCTACACCTTC